The next 17 T cell receptor beta chains were all read from a single sample in a study of blood T cell repertoires in COVID-19. Assay used: immunoSEQ multiplex PCR; TCRdb lists only in-frame clones, some missing. The table has about 300,000 clones, 75% to 90% seen once. Sequenced sample: peripheral blood. All receptors derive from a woman aged 45-60 years with COVID-19, enrolled during active disease.

This clone appeared a few times. The CDR3 reads CASSLADRGLPFGYTF. Here the CDR3 DNA reads TGTGCCAGCAGCTTAGCCGACAGGGGGCTGCCCTTTGGCTACACCTTC. The gene calls are TRBV7-9 and TRBJ1-2; 10 bases agree with TRBD1. Losses at the gene ends were 0 bases for V and 7 bases for J; bases not matched to a gene: 8. Germline-derived CDR1 and CDR2 are SEHNR and FQNEAQ (reference sequence). The CDR3 is 16 amino acids.

The chain is built from TRBV5-6 and TRBJ2-7, with 12 nucleotides matching TRBD2. Germline lookup yields CDR1 SGHDT and CDR2 YYEEEE. There are 16 residues in the CDR3. Trimming removed 6 bases from V and 1 base from J; junction bases left unmatched: 8. CDR3 sequence (DNA): TGTGCCAGCATCCAACTAGGACTAGCGGGATCCTACGAGCAGTACTTC. Amino acids: CASIQLGLAGSYEQYF.

This chain uses TRBV7-9 with TRBJ1-5, with TRBD1 matching over 9 bases. The germline CDR1 and CDR2 sequences are SEHNR and FQNEAQ (reference sequence). This CDR3 has 17 amino acids. J gave up 0 bases and V 3 bases, and 6 bases lay outside the gene matches. The CDR3, as DNA: TGTGCCAGCAGCTTGTGGACAGGGGCTTATAGCAATCAGCCCCAGCATTTT. Translation gives CASSLWTGAYSNQPQHF. The variable domain in full, with the rest retrieved from reference TRBV7-9 and TRBJ1-5, is DTGVSQNPRHKITKRGQNVTFRCDPISEHNRLYWYRQTLGQGPEFLTYFQNEAQLEKSRLLSDRFSAERPKGSFSTLEIQRTEQGDSAMYLCASSLWTGAYSNQPQHFGDGTRLSIL.

J is TRBJ2-3 and V is TRBV2, with 10 bases identical to TRBD2. CDR3 length: 22 residues. The germline gives CDR1 SNHLY, CDR2 FYNNEI. After removal of 4 bases from V and 2 bases from J, the junction contained 24 bases not matched to a gene. This CDR3 reads CASSGPAGKGYIAGGSTDTQYF. The CDR3 DNA reads as TGTGCCAGCAGTGGCCCCGCAGGTAAGGGGTACATAGCGGGGGGCTCCACAGATACGCAGTATTTT.

This clone was observed a handful of times. The chain couples TRBV19 to TRBJ2-4; D may be TRBD2 (5 bases). Per the germline V gene, CDR1 is LNHDA and CDR2 is SQIVND (reference sequence). The CDR3 runs to 16 residues. Trimming removed 3 bases at V and 0 bases at J, with 12 bases between. This CDR3 is CASSISVGIAKNIQYF. The DNA for the CDR3 is TGTGCCAGTAGTATTAGCGTGGGAATAGCCAAAAACATTCAGTACTTC.

As concerns this clone: The identical CDR3 is also encoded by other nucleotide sequences in the sample. The chain carries TRBV3-1 (or the pseudogene TRBV3-2) and TRBJ2-7; the match to TRBD2 covers 13 bases. V gave up 4 bases and J gave up 7 bases; unmatched junction bases: 4. The CDR3 totals 14 residues. Germline-derived CDR1 and CDR2 are LGHDT and YNNKEL (reference sequence). CDR3 coding DNA: TGTGCCAGCAGCCGGACTAGCGGGAGTGGGGAGCAGTACTTC. Its protein is CASSRTSGSGEQYF.

The CDR3 loop reads CASSLESYEQYF. The CDR3 DNA sequence: TGCGCCAGCAGCTTGGAGAGCTACGAGCAGTACTTC. The chain carries TRBV5-1 and TRBJ2-7, with D unresolved. The CDR3 is 12 amino acids. Germline V gives CDR1 SGHRS, CDR2 YFSETQ. Trimming cost V 0 bases and J 3 bases, with 4 bases left between them.

This chain uses TRBV7-2 with TRBJ2-5; D perhaps matches TRBD2 (6 bases). Per the germline V gene, CDR1 is SGHTA and CDR2 is FQGNSA. The germline V and J ends were trimmed by 4 bases and 7 bases, with 22 bases remaining between them. The CDR3 totals 16 residues. The CDR3 loop reads CASSYGPGLRIGTQYF. The CDR3 DNA sequence: TGTGCCAGCAGCTATGGACCGGGACTGAGAATTGGGACCCAGTACTTC. The variable domain in full, with the rest retrieved from reference TRBV7-2 and TRBJ2-5, is GAGVSQSPSNKVTEKGKDVELRCDPISGHTALYWYRQSLGQGLEFLIYFQGNSAPDKSGLPSDRFSAERTGGSVSTLTIQRTQQEDSAVYLCASSYGPGLRIGTQYFGPGTRLLVL.

The gene calls are TRBV10-1 and TRBJ1-1; 10 nucleotides match TRBD1. The junction had 7 bases not matched to a gene; V was cut back by 0 bases and J by 3 bases. The CDR3 has 17 residues. The germline V gene encodes CDR1 WNHNN and CDR2 SYGVQD (reference sequence). The CDR3 reads CASSESSGDRGYTEAFF. As DNA, the CDR3 is TGCGCCAGCAGTGAGTCTTCAGGGGACAGGGGATACACTGAAGCTTTCTTT.

The V call is TRBV5-4, the J call TRBJ1-2, with D possibly matching TRBD1 (6 bases). Germline V gene data show CDR1 as SGHNT and CDR2 as YYREEE (reference sequence). Trimming removed 2 bases at V and 3 bases at J, with 14 bases between. CDR3 length: 15 residues. CDR3 region: CASSFGGAQDYGYTF. The CDR3 DNA reads TGTGCCAGCAGCTTCGGGGGGGCGCAGGACTATGGCTACACCTTC.

The chain combines TRBV18 with TRBJ1-1, with 8 bases matching TRBD1. From germline, CDR1 is KGHSH and CDR2 LQKENI. The CDR3 is 14 amino acids. J was trimmed by 4 bases and V by 3 bases; bases with no gene match: 4. The CDR3 nucleotides read TGTGCCAGCTCACCCATAACAGGGGGCACTGAAGCTTTCTTT. It encodes CASSPITGGTEAFF.

The V gene is TRBV7-2, the J gene TRBJ2-3; D may be TRBD2 (6 bases). Germline V gene lookup returns CDR1 SGHTA and CDR2 FQGNSA. V was cut by 4 bases and J by 0 bases, with 23 bases left in between. The CDR3 covers 19 residues. CDR3 DNA sequence: TGTGCCAGCAGCTCCCGGAACCGGGTAGCGGAATACAGCACAGATACGCAGTATTTT. This codes for CASSSRNRVAEYSTDTQYF.

V gene TRBV5-1 combines with J gene TRBJ2-1, with D perhaps matching TRBD2 (7 bases). Trimming removed 1 base from V and 8 bases from J, with 13 bases in between. Germline loops: CDR1 SGHRS, CDR2 YFSETQ. This CDR3 has 14 residues. CDR3 loop: CASSLRQGRDEQFF. For the CDR3, the DNA is TGCGCCAGCAGCTTGAGGCAGGGGAGGGATGAGCAGTTCTTC.

V is TRBV4-3 and J is TRBJ2-1; 8 bases fit TRBD2. CDR3 length: 17 residues. Germline V gene sequence: CDR1 LGHNA, CDR2 YSLEER. J lost 2 bases, V lost 1 base, and 7 bases had no gene match. CDR3: CASSQGPGGGTYNEQFF. The CDR3 region has the DNA TGCGCCAGCAGCCAAGGTCCGGGAGGGGGAACCTACAATGAGCAGTTCTTC.

This clone was seen a single time. The chain is built from TRBV30 and TRBJ2-5; 8 nucleotides agree with TRBD1. With V trimmed by 5 bases and J by 3 bases, 2 bases remained unmatched. This CDR3 is built from 12 residues. Germline loops: CDR1 GTSNPN, CDR2 SVGIG (reference sequence). The CDR3: CAWGQGKETQYF. The CDR3 bases are TGTGCCTGGGGACAGGGAAAAGAGACCCAGTACTTC. Full variable domain (outside the CDR3, taken from reference TRBV30 and TRBJ2-5): SQTIHQWPATLVQPVGSPLSLECTVEGTSNPNLYWYRQAAGRGLQLLFYSVGIGQISSEVPQNLSASRPQDRQFILSSKKLLLSDSGFYLCAWGQGKETQYFGPGTRLLVL.

This rearrangement joins TRBV14 to TRBJ2-5, with D tentatively TRBD1 (6 bases). The ends were cut back, 4 bases at V and 1 base at J, with 10 bases in the middle. The CDR3 contains 14 residues. Germline CDR1 reads SGHDN; CDR2 reads FVKESK. CDR3 residues: CASSRNRAQETQYF. The CDR3 DNA sequence: TGTGCCAGCAGCCGAAACAGGGCCCAAGAGACCCAGTACTTC.

V usage is TRBV29-1 and J usage is TRBJ2-7, with 8 nucleotides matching TRBD2. The V gene end was trimmed by 4 bases and the J gene end by 2 bases; junction bases not matched to a gene: 10. Germline CDR1 is SQVTM and CDR2 is ANQGSEA. The CDR3 length is 15 residues. CDR3 DNA: TGCAGCGTTGTCCCCGGTCTAGCGGGCCCCTACGAGCAGTACTTC. Translating it yields CSVVPGLAGPYEQYF.